This TCR beta chain was sequenced in a study of blood T cell repertoires in COVID-19. About the research overall: PBMCs, B-cell-depleted T cells, or T cells provided the cDNA or gDNA that made up the material.

The V end was cut by 7 bases, the J end by 5 bases, with 15 bases between. This CDR3 spans 13 amino acids. CDR1 is MDHEN, CDR2 SYDVKM, per germline. Under the authors' procedure: Amplified reference gene primers provided the basis for estimating nucleated cell counts. Generated by immunoSEQ multiplex PCR, the TCRdb table keeps only in-frame clones and is missing some. The DNA was the basis for D and trimming; V, J and clone size are from that table. The data contain around 260,000 clones, about 90% of them singletons. The chain recombines TRBV28 with TRBJ2-7, with a weak D call TRBD1 (7 bases). This sequence originates from a woman aged 45 to 65 with acute or convalescent COVID-19. Specimen: peripheral blood. The DNA for the CDR3 is TGTGCCAGCATGAGACAGGGAGGACACGAGCAGTACTTC. Its protein product is CASMRQGGHEQYF.